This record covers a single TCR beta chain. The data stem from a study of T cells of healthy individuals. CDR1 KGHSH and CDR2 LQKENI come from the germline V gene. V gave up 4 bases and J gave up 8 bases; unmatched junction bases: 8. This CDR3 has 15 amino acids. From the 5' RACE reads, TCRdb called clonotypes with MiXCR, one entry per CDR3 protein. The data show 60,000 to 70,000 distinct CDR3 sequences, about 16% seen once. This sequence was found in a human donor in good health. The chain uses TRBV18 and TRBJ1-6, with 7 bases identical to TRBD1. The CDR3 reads CASSLRQGWDSPLHF. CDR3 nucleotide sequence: TGTGCCAGCTCACTTAGACAGGGTTGGGATTCACCCCTCCACTTT.